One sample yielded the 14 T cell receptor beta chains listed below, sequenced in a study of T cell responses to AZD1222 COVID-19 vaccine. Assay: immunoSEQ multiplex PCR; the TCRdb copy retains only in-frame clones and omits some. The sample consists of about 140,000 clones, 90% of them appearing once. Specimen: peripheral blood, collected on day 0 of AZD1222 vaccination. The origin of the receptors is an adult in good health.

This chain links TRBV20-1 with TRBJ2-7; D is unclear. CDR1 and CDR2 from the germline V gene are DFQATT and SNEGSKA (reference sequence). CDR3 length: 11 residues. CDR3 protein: CKMGRGLEQYF. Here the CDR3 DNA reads TGCAAGATGGGCCGTGGTCTCGAGCAGTACTTC.

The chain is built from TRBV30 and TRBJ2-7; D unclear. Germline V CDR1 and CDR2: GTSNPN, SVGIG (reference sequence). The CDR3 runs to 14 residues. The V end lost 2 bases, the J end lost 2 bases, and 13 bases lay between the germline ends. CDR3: CAWSSRLDPYEQYF. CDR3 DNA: TGTGCCTGGAGTTCCCGTCTAGATCCCTACGAGCAGTACTTC.

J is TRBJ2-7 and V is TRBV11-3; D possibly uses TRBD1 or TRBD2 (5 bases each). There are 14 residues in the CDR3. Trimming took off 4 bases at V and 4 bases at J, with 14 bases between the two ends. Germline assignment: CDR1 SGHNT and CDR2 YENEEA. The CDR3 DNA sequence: TGTGCCAGCAGCTACAGGACTCAATCTTACGAGCAGTACTTC. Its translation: CASSYRTQSYEQYF.

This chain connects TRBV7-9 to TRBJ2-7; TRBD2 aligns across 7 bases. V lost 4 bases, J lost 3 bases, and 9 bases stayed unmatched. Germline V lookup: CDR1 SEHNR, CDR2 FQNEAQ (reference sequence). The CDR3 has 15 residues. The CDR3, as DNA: TGTGCCAGCAGCTCCGCCCGGGGGGAGGGCTACGAGCAGTACTTC. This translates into CASSSARGEGYEQYF.

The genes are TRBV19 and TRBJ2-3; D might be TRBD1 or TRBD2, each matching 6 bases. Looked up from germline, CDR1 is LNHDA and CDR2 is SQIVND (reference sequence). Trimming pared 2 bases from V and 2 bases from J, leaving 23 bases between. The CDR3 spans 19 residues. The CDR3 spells CASSISDFGGSTYTDTQYF. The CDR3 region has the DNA TGTGCCAGTAGTATAAGTGATTTCGGGGGCTCGACTTACACAGATACGCAGTATTTT. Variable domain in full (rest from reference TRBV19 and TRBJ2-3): DGGITQSPKYLFRKEGQNVTLSCEQNLNHDAMYWYRQDPGQGLRLIYYSQIVNDFQKGDIAEGYSVSREKKESFPLTVTSAQKNPTAFYLCASSISDFGGSTYTDTQYFGPGTRLTVL.

Written as DNA, the CDR3 is TGCGCCAGCAGAAGGGCCTCCGGGACAGACACCTATGGCTACACCTTC. This codes for CASRRASGTDTYGYTF. V usage is TRBV5-1 and J usage is TRBJ1-2; the match to TRBD1 covers 7 bases. The CDR3 is 16 amino acids. Germline V CDR1 and CDR2: SGHRS, YFSETQ. V gave up 5 bases and J gave up 4 bases; unmatched junction bases: 14.

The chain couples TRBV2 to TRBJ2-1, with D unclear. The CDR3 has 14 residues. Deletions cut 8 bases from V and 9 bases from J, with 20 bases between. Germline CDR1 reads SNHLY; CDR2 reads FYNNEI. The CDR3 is CASFLSLLHLEQFF. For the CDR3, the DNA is TGTGCCAGCTTTCTGAGCTTACTCCATCTTGAGCAGTTCTTC.

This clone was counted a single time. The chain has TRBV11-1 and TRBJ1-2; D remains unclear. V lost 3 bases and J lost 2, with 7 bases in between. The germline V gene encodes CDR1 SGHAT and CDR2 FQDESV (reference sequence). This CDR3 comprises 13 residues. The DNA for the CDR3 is TGTGCCAGCAGCTTCCGGGTGAACTATGGCTACACCTTC. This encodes CASSFRVNYGYTF.

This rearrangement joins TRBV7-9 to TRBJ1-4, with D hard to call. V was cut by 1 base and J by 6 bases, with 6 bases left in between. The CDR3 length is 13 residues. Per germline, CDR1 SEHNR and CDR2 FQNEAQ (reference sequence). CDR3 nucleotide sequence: TGTGCCAGCAGCTTAGATGTTGATGAAAAACTGTTTTTT. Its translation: CASSLDVDEKLFF.

CDR3 DNA sequence: TGCGCCAGCAGAGGGACAGACAGCACAGATACGCAGTATTTT. As protein: CASRGTDSTDTQYF. V gene TRBV10-2 combines with J gene TRBJ2-3; 7 nucleotides align to TRBD1. J gave up 0 bases and V 6 bases, and 3 bases lay outside the gene matches. CDR3 length: 14 amino acids. Germline V CDR1 and CDR2: WSHSY, SAAADI.

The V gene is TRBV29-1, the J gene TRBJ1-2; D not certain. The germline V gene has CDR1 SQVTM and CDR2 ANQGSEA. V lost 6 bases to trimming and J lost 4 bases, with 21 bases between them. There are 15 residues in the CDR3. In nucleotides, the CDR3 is TGCAGCGTCAACTTCCAGGCCCTCGGGAGCTATGGCTACACCTTC. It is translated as CSVNFQALGSYGYTF.

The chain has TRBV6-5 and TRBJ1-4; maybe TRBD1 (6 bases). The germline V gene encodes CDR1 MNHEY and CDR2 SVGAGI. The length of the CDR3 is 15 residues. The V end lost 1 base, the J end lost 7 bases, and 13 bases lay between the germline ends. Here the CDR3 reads CASSYFRGEREKLFF. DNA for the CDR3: TGTGCCAGCAGTTACTTCAGGGGAGAACGTGAAAAACTGTTTTTT.

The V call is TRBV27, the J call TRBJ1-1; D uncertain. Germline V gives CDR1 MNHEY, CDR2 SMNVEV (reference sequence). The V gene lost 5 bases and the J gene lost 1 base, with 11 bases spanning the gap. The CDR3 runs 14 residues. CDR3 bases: TGTGCCAGCAGTCCCCTCCCCCGGAACACTGAAGCTTTCTTT. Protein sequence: CASSPLPRNTEAFF.

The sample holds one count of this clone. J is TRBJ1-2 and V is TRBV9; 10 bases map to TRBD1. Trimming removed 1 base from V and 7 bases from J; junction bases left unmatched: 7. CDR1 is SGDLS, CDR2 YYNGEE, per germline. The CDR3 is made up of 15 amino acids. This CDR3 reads CASSVRDRGRGGYTF. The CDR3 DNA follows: TGTGCCAGCAGCGTACGAGACAGGGGGCGAGGTGGCTACACCTTC.